The clone carrying this TCR beta chain has a handful of counts. Its matching antigen is unknown. A sample-barcoded 5' primer and a J-beta primer mix were used in a second PCR of about 6 to 11 cycles. TCRdb re-called the 5' RACE reads with MiXCR, one entry per CDR3 protein. The table has 730,000 or so distinct CDR3 sequences, roughly two fifths seen once. The data derive from a study of blood T cells in healthy people across ages. Study results and caveats: Considered underestimates were the diversity estimates obtained from one million T cells.

They isolated at least 7 million PBMCs from each sample. This clonotype originated in a man aged 80 or over in good health. Sequenced input: blood.

CDR3 nucleotide sequence: TGTGCCAGCAGCTTAGTTGGACTAGCGGAAGAGACCCAGTACTTC. Its translation is CASSLVGLAEETQYF. The V gene is TRBV7-3, the J gene TRBJ2-5, with TRBD2 matching 10 bases. Trimming at V came to 2 bases and at J to 3 bases, leaving 3 bases not matched to a gene. Looked up from germline, CDR1 is SGHTA and CDR2 is FQGTGA. The CDR3 loop spans 15 amino acids. Full variable domain (rest looked up from reference TRBV7-3 and TRBJ2-5): GAGVSQTPSNKVTEKGKYVELRCDPISGHTALYWYRQSLGQGPEFLIYFQGTGAADDSGLPNDRFFAVRPEGSVSTLKIQRTERGDSAVYLCASSLVGLAEETQYFGPGTRLLVL.